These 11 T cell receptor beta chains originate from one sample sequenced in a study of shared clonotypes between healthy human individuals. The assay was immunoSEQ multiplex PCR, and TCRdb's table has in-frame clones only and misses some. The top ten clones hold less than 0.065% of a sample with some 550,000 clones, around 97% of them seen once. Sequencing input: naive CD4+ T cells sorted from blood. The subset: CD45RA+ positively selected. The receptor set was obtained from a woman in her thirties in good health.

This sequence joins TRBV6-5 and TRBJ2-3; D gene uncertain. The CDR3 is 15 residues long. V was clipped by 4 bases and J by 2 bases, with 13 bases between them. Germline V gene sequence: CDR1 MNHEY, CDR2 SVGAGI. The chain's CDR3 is CASSSGIPITDTQYF. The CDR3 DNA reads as TGTGCCAGCAGTTCAGGAATCCCAATCACAGATACGCAGTATTTT.

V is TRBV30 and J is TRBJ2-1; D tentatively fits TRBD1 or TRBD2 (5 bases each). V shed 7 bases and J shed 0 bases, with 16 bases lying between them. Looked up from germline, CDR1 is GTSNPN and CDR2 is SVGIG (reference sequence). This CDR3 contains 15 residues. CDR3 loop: CAFLPGGGSYNEQFF. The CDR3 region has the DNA TGTGCCTTCTTGCCCGGTGGGGGCTCCTACAATGAGCAGTTCTTC.

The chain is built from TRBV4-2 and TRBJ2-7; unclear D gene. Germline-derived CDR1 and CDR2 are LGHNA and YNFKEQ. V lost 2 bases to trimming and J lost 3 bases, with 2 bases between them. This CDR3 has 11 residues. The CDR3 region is CASSQHYEQYF. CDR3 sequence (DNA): TGTGCCAGCAGCCAACACTACGAGCAGTACTTC.

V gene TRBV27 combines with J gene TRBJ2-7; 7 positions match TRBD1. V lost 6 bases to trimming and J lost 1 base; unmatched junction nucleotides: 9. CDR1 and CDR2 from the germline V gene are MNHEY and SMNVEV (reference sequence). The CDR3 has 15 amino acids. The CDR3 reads CASRGTGAESYEQYF. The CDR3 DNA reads TGTGCCAGCAGGGGCACAGGGGCCGAATCCTACGAGCAGTACTTC.

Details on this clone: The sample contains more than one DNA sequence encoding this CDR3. CDR3 DNA: TGTGCCAGCAGTCCCGGATCCTCCTACGAGCAGTACTTC. Translation gives CASSPGSSYEQYF. The V and J genes are TRBV28 and TRBJ2-7; no definite D call. Germline-derived CDR1 and CDR2 are MDHEN and SYDVKM. This CDR3 is 13 amino acids long. Trimming shortened V by 5 bases and J by 0 bases, and 8 bases separated the two germline ends.

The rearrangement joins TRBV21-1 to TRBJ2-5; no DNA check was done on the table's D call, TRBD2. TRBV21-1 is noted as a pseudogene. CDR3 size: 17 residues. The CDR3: CASSKGWRTTFQETQYF. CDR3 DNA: TGTGCCAGCAGCAAAGGGTGGCGGACTACATTCCAAGAGACCCAGTACTTC.

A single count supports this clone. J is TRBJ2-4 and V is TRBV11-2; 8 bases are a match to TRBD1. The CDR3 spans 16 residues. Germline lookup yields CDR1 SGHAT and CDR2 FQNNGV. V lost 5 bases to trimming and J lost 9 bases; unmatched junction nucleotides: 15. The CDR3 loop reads CASSRPGRTGLGIQYF. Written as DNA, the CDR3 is TGTGCCAGCAGCCGTCCAGGGAGGACAGGGCTAGGCATTCAGTACTTC.

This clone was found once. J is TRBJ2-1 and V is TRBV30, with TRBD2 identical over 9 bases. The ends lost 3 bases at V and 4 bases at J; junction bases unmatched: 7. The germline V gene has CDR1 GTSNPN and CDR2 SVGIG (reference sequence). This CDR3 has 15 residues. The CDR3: CAWRGGTSGYNEQFF. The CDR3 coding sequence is TGTGCCTGGAGGGGGGGAACTAGCGGGTACAATGAGCAGTTCTTC. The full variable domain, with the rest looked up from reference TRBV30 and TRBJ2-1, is SQTIHQWPATLVQPVGSPLSLECTVEGTSNPNLYWYRQAAGRGLQLLFYSVGIGQISSEVPQNLSASRPQDRQFILSSKKLLLSDSGFYLCAWRGGTSGYNEQFFGPGTRLTVL.

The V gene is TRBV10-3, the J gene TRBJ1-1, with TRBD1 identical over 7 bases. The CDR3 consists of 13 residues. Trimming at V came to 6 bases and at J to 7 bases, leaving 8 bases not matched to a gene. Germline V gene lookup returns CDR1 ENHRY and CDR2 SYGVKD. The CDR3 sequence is CAISDREGGEAFF. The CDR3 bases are TGTGCCATCAGCGACAGGGAAGGCGGTGAAGCTTTCTTT.

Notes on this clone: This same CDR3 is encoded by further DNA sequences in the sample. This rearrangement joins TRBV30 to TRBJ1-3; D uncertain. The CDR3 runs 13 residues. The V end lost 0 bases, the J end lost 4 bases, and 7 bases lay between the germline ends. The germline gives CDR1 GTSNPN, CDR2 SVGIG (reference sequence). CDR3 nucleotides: TGTGCCTGGAGTGTACTTTCCGGAAACACCATATATTTT. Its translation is CAWSVLSGNTIYF.

CDR3 residues: CASSRTAKGLFF. The CDR3 region has the DNA TGTGCCAGCAGCCGGACCGCGAAAGGGCTGTTTTTT. The rearrangement uses TRBV28 and TRBJ1-4; no clear D gene. This CDR3 is built from 12 residues. Germline V CDR1 and CDR2: MDHEN, SYDVKM. Trimming cost V 6 bases and J 14 bases, with 16 bases left between them. The full variable domain, completed using reference TRBV28 and TRBJ1-4, is DVKVTQSSRYLVKRTGEKVFLECVQDMDHENMFWYRQDPGLGLRLIYFSYDVKMKEKGDIPEGYSVSREKKERFSLILESASTNQTSMYLCASSRTAKGLFFGSGTQLSVL.